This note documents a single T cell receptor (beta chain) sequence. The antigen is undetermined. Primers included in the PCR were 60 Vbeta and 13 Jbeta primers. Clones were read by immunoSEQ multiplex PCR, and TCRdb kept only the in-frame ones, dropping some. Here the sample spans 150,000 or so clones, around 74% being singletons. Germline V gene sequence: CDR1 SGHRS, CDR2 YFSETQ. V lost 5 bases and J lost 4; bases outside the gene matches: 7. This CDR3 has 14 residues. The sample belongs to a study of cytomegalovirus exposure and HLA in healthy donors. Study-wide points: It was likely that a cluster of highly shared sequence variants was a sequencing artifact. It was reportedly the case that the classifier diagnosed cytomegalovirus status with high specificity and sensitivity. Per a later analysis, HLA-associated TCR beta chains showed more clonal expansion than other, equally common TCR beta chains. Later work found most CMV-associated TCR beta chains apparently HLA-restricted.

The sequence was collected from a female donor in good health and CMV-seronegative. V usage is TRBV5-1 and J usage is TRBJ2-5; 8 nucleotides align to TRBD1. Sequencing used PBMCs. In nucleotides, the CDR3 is TGCGCCAGCAGTCGGTGGCAGGGGGCAGAGACCCAGTACTTC. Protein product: CASSRWQGAETQYF.